These 2 T cell receptor beta chains were sequenced from one sample in a study of Tregs in tolerant kidney transplant recipients. Data came from immunoSEQ multiplex PCR; TCRdb stores just in-frame clones and leaves some out. Among fewer than 95,000 clones listed, 90% to 95% were seen once. Recipients received nonmyeloablative bone marrow transplants from related graft donors, with transient mixed chimerism. The sequenced sample was CD4+ T cells from blood (PBMCs), obtained 12 months after the transplant. These receptors originate from a human patient who received a combined kidney and bone marrow transplant. Some of the T cells may derive from the graft donor.

This clone was found a few times. This chain joins TRBV6-1 and TRBJ2-7; TRBD1 agrees at 8 bases. V shed 4 bases and J 5 bases; nucleotides not matched to a gene: 10. Germline V gene data show CDR1 as MNHNS and CDR2 as SASEGT. The CDR3 spans 15 residues. DNA for the CDR3: TGTGCCAGCAGTGTGACAGGGGTGGACCCGGACGAGCAGTACTTC. It translates to CASSVTGVDPDEQYF.

The chain is built from TRBV4-3 and TRBJ2-7; no definite D call. This CDR3 has 14 residues. The germline V gene has CDR1 LGHNA and CDR2 YSLEER. V dropped 0 bases and J dropped 3 bases, with 9 bases sitting between them. CDR3 sequence: CASSQERNNYEQYF. CDR3 DNA sequence: TGCGCCAGCAGCCAAGAAAGAAACAACTACGAGCAGTACTTC.